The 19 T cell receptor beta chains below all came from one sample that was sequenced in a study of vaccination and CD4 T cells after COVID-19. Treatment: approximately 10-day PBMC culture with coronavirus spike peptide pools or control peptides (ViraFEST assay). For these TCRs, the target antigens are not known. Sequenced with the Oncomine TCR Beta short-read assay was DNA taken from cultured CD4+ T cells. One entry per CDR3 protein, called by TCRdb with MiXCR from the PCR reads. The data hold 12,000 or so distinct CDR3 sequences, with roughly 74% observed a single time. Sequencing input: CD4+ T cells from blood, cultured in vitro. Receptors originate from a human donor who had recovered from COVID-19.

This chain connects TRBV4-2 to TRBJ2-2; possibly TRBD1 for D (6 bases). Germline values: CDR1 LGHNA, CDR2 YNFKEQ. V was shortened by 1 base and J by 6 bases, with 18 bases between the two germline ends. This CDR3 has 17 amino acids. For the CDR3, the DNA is TGTGCCAGCAGCCAAGTGATAACAGGGTCTCTTCCCGGGGAGCTGTTTTTT. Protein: CASSQVITGSLPGELFF.

CDR3 protein: CATSRGQGAGANVLTF. The DNA for the CDR3 is TGTGCCACCAGCAGAGGGCAGGGAGCTGGGGCCAACGTCCTGACTTTC. The V gene is TRBV15, the J gene TRBJ2-6; D assignment may be TRBD1 or TRBD2 (5 bases each). Trimming pared 1 base from V and 2 bases from J, leaving 9 bases between. The CDR3 is 16 residues long. Germline CDR1 and CDR2: LNHNV and YYDKDF (reference sequence).

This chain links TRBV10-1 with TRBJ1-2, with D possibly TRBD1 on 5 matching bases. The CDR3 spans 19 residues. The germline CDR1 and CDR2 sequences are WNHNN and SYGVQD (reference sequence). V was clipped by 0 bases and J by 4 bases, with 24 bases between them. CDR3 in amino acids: CASSESNGGQGRAPYGYTF. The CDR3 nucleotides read TGCGCCAGCAGTGAGTCGAACGGAGGGCAGGGTAGGGCCCCCTATGGCTACACCTTC.

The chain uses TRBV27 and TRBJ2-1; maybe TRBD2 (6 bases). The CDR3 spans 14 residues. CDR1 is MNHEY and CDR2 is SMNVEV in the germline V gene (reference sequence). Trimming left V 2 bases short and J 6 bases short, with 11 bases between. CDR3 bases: TGTGCCAGCAGTTTAAGGGACTTGGGCAATGAGCAGTTCTTC. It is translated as CASSLRDLGNEQFF.

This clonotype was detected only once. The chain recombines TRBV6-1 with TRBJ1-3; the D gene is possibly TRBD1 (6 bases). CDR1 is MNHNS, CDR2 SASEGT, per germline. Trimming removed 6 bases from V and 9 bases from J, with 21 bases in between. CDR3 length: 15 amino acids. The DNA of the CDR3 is TGTGCCAGCAGCGCCGGAGGGGGGTATGAGGGCACCATATATTTT. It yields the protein CASSAGGGYEGTIYF.

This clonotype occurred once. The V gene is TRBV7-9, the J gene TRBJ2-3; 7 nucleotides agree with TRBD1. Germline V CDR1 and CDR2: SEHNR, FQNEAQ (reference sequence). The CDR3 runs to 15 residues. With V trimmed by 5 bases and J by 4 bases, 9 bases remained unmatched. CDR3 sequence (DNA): TGTGCCAGCAGCCGACAGGGAGTTGGGGCAGATACGCAGTATTTT. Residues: CASSRQGVGADTQYF.

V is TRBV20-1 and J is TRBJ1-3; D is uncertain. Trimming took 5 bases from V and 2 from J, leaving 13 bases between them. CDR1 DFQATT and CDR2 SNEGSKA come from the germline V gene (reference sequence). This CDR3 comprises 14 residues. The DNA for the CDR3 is TGCAGTGCTCCGAATTTCCGGGCTGGAAACACCATATATTTT. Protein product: CSAPNFRAGNTIYF.

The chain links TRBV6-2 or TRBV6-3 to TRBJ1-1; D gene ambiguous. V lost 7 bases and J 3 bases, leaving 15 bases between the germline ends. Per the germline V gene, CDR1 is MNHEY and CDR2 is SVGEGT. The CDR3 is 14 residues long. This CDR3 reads CASTQDLGDTEAFF. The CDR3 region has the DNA TGTGCCAGCACCCAGGACCTCGGGGACACTGAAGCTTTCTTT.

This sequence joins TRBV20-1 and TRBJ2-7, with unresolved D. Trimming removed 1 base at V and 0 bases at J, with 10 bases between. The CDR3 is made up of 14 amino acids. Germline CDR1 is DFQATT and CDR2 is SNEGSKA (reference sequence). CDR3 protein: CSARVLTHSYEQYF. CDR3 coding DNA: TGCAGTGCTAGAGTTCTAACACACTCCTACGAGCAGTACTTC.

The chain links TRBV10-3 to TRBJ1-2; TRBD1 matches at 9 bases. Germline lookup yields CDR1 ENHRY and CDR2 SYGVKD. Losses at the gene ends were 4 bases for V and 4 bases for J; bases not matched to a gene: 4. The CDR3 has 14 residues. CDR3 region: CAISVTGGGYGYTF. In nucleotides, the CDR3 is TGTGCCATCAGTGTGACAGGGGGTGGCTATGGCTACACCTTC.

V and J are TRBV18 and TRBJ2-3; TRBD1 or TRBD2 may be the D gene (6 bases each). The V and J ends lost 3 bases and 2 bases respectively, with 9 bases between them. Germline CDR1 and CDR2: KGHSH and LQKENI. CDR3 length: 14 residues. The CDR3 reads CASSPGGNTDTQYF. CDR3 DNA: TGTGCCAGCTCACCCGGGGGCAACACAGATACGCAGTATTTT.

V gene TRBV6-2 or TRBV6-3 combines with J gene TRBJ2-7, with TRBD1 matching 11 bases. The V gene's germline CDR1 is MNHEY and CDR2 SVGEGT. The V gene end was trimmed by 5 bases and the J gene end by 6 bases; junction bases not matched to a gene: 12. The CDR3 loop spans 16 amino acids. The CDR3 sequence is CASSKRFGTGGREQYF. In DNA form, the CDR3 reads TGTGCCAGCAGTAAACGATTTGGGACAGGGGGTCGCGAGCAGTACTTC.

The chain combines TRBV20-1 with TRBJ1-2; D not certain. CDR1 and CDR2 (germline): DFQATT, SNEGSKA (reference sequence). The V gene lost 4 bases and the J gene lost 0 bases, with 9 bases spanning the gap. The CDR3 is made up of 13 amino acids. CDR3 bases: TGCAGTGCTAAACCCGCCCCTAACTATGGCTACACCTTC. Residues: CSAKPAPNYGYTF.

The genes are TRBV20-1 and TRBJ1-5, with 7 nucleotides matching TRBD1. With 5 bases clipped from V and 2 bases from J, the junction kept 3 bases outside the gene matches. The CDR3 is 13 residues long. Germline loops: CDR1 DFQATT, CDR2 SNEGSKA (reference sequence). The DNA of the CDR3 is TGCAGTGCTGATGGACAGGGCAATCAGCCCCAGCATTTT. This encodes CSADGQGNQPQHF.

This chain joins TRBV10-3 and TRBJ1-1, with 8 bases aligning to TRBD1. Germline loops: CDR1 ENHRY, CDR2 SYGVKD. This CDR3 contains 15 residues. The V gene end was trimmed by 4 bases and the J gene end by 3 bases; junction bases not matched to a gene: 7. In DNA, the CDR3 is TGTGCCATCAGTGGACAGGGGCTCAGGGACACTGAAGCTTTCTTT. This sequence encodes CAISGQGLRDTEAFF.

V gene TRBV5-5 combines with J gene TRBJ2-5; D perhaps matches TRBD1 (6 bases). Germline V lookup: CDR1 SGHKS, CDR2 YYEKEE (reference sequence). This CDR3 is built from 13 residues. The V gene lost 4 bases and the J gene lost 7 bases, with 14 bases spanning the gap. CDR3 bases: TGTGCCAGCAGCGTCGACAGGTTTAGGACCCAGTACTTC. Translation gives CASSVDRFRTQYF.

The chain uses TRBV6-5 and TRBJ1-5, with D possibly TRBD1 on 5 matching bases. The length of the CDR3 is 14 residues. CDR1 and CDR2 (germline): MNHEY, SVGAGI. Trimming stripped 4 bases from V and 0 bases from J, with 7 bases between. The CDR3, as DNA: TGTGCCAGCAGTTTGGGGGGTAGCAATCAGCCCCAGCATTTT. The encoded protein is CASSLGGSNQPQHF.

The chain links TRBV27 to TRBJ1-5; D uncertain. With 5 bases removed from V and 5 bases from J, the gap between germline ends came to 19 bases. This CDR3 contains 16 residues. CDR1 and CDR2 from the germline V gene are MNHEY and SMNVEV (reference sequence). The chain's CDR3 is CASSPLEARLHQPQHF. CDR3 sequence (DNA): TGTGCCAGCAGTCCCCTCGAGGCCAGACTGCATCAGCCCCAGCATTTT.

CDR3 loop: CASSNTDTQYF. CDR3 sequence (DNA): TGTGCCAGCAGCAACACAGATACGCAGTATTTT. The rearrangement joins TRBV21-1 to TRBJ2-3. TRBV21-1 is flagged as a pseudogene. The CDR3 contains 11 residues.